This T cell receptor (beta chain) was observed in a study of beta chain features in type 1 diabetes. General study results and limits: High TCR expression in some cells could lead to their over-representation in cDNA sequencing. Any HLA type influence on TCRB rearrangement was left unresolved here.

Sequenced material consisted of expressed TCRB transcripts (all of the isolated RNA was reverse transcribed). The average read count of naive, central memory and regulatory T cell samples was some 3.5 million. The table came from immunoSEQ multiplex PCR; TCRdb's copy has only in-frame clones and leaves some out. The data hold 300,000 to 450,000 clones, with roughly a fifth observed a single time. CDR3 size: 14 residues. Per germline, CDR1 MGHDK and CDR2 SYGVNS. V was shortened by 5 bases and J by 4 bases, with 14 bases between the two germline ends. This clone was detected a few times. Its matching antigen is unknown.

The V and J genes are TRBV25-1 and TRBJ1-2, with no clear D. This clonotype was sampled from a woman under 30 in good health. Material: naive CD4+ T cells from blood. CDR3 in amino acids: CASSTTTEFYGYTF. Here the CDR3 DNA reads TGTGCCAGCAGTACTACCACGGAGTTCTATGGCTACACCTTC.